This T cell receptor beta chain was captured in a study of shared clonotypes between healthy human individuals. Study-wide results and caveats: Naive subsets usually exceeded memory subsets in estimated richness.

The CDR3 spans 17 residues. Germline assignment: CDR1 GTSNPN and CDR2 SVGIG (reference sequence). The germline V and J ends were trimmed by 3 bases and 1 base, with 21 bases remaining between them. In the case of this clone: Its matching antigen is unknown.

Repertoires were generated with immunoSEQ multiplex PCR, while TCRdb's copy carries only in-frame clones and drops some. The sample records around 1,100,000 clones, approximately 80% being singletons. CD4+ cells underwent separation, giving CD45RA+ naive and CD45RA-negative memory subsets. This chain links TRBV30 with TRBJ1-2, with D perhaps matching TRBD1 (6 bases). The sample taken for sequencing was memory CD4+ T cells from PBMCs. Stated subset: CD45RA-negative fraction. The receptor was isolated from a man aged 18 to 30 in good health. Some clones in this sample may be carry-over from other donors' samples. DNA for the CDR3: TGTGCCTGGAGAGGGGGGGGCAGTGCGCGTTTTAACTATGGCTACACCTTC. It translates to CAWRGGGSARFNYGYTF.